This TCR beta chain appears in the sequencing data of a study of blood T cell repertoires in COVID-19. As for the study in general: Spain, Italy and the United States supplied samples that represented acute and convalescent COVID-19.

Original analysis: Reference gene primer amplification gave nucleated cell count estimates. The data were produced by immunoSEQ multiplex PCR, yet TCRdb's version contains in-frame clones alone and is incomplete. The V and J calls and clone size are taken from that table; D and trimming were inferred from the DNA. The data contain 310,000 or so clones, over 75% of them singletons. Individuals aged about 18 to 100 years were recruited from fewer than 25 US areas. Cohort assignment relied on participant-reported clinical history. This CDR3 region has 14 residues. Germline loops: CDR1 SNHLY, CDR2 FYNNEI. V dropped 3 bases and J dropped 2 bases, with 11 bases sitting between them.

V is TRBV2 and J is TRBJ2-7, with D maybe TRBD2 (6 bases). This sequence was found in a woman aged 35 to 49 who had recovered from COVID-19. The material sequenced was PBMCs or T cells enriched from blood (not recorded which). CDR3: CASSEYGSTYEQYF. CDR3 nucleotides: TGTGCCAGCAGTGAGTACGGGAGCACCTACGAGCAGTACTTC.